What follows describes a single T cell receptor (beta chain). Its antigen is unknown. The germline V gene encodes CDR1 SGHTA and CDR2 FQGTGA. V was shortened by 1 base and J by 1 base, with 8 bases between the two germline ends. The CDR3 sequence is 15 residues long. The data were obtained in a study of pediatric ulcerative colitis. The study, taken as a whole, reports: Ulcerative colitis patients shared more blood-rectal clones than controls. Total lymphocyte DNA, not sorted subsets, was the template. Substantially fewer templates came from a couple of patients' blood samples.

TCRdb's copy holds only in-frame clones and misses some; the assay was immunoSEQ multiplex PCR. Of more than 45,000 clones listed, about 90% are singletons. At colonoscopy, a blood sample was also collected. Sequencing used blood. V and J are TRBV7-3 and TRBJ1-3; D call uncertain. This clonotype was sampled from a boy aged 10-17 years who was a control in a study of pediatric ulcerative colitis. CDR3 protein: CASSLISGSGNTIYF. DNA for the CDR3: TGTGCCAGCAGCTTAATTTCAGGTTCTGGAAACACCATATATTTT.